This T cell receptor beta chain was retrieved from a study of cytomegalovirus exposure and HLA in healthy donors. In regard to this clone: Its antigen is undetermined.

Whole-study results and caveats: Cytomegalovirus association was listed for around 180 TCR beta chains.

The PCR used 60 Vbeta and 13 Jbeta primers. Sequencing used immunoSEQ multiplex PCR; TCRdb keeps in-frame clones, though not all of them. The profile shows 150,000 or so clones, over 75% of them singletons. Germline V gene lookup returns CDR1 SEHNR and CDR2 FQNEAQ (reference sequence). The CDR3 spans 15 residues. V gave up 4 bases and J gave up 0 bases, with 12 bases separating them. The sequencing input was PBMCs. The sequence was obtained from a man aged 45 to 65 in good health and CMV-seropositive. The gene calls are TRBV7-9 and TRBJ1-1; unclear D gene. CDR3 nucleotide sequence: TGTGCCAGCAGCTCCCCGGGAAATATGAACACTGAAGCTTTCTTT. Amino acid sequence: CASSSPGNMNTEAFF.